This TCR beta chain comes out of a study of human T cells and chemical hapten exposure. Study observations and caveats: High-frequency TCRs, those above 1 in 1000, stayed the same after DPC sensitization.

This clonotype was recorded many times. Its matching antigen is unknown. CDR3 length equals 15 residues. Trimming left V 0 bases short and J 4 bases short, with 10 bases between. Germline CDR1 reads SGHRS; CDR2 reads YFSETQ. TCRdb re-analysed the RACE reads in MiXCR, keeping a single row per CDR3 protein. The sample has 30,000 to 40,000 distinct CDR3 sequences, over 7.5% seen once. The time point: patch test 3, about 24 weeks after DPC sensitization. Treatment of the sample: therapeutic diphenylcyclopropenone sensitization with weekly scalp DPC. Total RNA came from unfractionated whole blood. This chain connects TRBV5-1 to TRBJ2-2, with D uncertain. This TCR was sampled from a man between 50 and 59 years old with alopecia areata. Some clones in this sample may be carry-over from other donors' samples. Specimen: whole blood, collected in connection with sensitization to the hapten diphenylcyclopropenone (DPC). CDR3 amino acids: CASSLVARSTGELFF. CDR3 in DNA: TGCGCCAGCAGCTTGGTAGCCAGGTCCACCGGGGAGCTGTTTTTT.